The source of this T cell receptor (beta chain) is a study of blood T cell repertoires in COVID-19. Overall study context: The analysed material was cDNA or gDNA that came from T cells, B-cell-depleted T cells, or PBMCs.

From germline, CDR1 is MNHNY and CDR2 SVGAGI (reference sequence). This CDR3 contains 13 residues. The data were produced by immunoSEQ multiplex PCR, yet TCRdb's version contains in-frame clones alone and is incomplete. Here the sample spans 110,000 or so clones, about 86% being singletons. The sequence derives from a man older than 75 with acute or convalescent COVID-19. Material: peripheral blood. The chain carries TRBV6-6 and TRBJ1-2; 7 positions match TRBD1. The CDR3 reads CGYRQGSNYGYTF. The CDR3 DNA sequence: TGTGGATATCGACAGGGTTCCAACTATGGCTACACCTTC.